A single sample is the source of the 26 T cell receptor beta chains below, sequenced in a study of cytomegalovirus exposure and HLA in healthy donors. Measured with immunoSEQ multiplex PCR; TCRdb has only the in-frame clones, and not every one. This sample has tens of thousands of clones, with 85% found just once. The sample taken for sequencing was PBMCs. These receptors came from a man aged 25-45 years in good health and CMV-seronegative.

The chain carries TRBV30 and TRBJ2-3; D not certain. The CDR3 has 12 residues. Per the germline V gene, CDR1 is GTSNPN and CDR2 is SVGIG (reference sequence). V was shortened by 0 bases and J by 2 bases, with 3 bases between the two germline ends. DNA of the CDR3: TGTGCCTGGAGTGTTATCACAGATACGCAGTATTTT. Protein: CAWSVITDTQYF.

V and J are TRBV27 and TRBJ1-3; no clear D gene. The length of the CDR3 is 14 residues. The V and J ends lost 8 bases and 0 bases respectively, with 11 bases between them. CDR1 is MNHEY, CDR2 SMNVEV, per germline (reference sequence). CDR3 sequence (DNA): TGTGCCAGCGGTTCTCTCAGCTCTGGAAACACCATATATTTT. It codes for CASGSLSSGNTIYF.

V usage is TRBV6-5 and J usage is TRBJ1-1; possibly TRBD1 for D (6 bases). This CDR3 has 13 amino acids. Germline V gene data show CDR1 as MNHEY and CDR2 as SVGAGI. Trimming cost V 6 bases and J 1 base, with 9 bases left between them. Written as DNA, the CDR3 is TGTGCCAGCAGCCCCAGGGGGAACACTGAAGCTTTCTTT. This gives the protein CASSPRGNTEAFF.

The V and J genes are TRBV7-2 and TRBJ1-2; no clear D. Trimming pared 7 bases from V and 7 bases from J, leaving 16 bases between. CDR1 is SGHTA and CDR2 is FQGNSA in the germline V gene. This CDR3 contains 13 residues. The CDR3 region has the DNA TGTGCCAGCACCCCCGAGTCCGCTTCTGGCTACACCTTC. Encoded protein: CASTPESASGYTF.

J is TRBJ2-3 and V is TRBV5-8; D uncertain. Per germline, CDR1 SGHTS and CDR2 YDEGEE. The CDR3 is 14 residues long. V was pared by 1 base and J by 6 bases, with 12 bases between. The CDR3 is CASSLLAVGDTQYF. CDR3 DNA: TGTGCCAGCAGCTTGTTAGCTGTTGGGGATACGCAGTATTTT.

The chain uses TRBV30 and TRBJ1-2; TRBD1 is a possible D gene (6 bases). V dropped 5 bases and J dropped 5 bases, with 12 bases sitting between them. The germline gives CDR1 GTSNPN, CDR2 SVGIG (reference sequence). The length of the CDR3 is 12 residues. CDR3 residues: CAWERTGYGYTF. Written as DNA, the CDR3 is TGTGCCTGGGAGAGAACAGGGTATGGCTACACCTTC.

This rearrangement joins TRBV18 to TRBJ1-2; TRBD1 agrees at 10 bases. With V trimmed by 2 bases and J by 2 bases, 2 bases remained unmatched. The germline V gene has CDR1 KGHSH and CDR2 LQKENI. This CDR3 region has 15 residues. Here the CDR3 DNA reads TGTGCCAGCTCACCAAAGACAGGGGGCAACTATGGCTACACCTTC. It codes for CASSPKTGGNYGYTF.

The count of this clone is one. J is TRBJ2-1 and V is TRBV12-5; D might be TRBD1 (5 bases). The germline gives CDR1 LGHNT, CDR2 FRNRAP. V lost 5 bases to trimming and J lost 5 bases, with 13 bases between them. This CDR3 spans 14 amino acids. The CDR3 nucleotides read TGTGCTAGTGGTCAGGGTAGAATTGACAATGAGCAGTTCTTC. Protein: CASGQGRIDNEQFF. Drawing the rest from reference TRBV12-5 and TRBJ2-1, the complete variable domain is DARVTQTPRHKVTEMGQEVTMRCQPILGHNTVFWYRQTMMQGLELLAYFRNRAPLDDSGMPKDRFSAEMPDATLATLKIQPSEPRDSAVYFCASGQGRIDNEQFFGPGTRLTVL.

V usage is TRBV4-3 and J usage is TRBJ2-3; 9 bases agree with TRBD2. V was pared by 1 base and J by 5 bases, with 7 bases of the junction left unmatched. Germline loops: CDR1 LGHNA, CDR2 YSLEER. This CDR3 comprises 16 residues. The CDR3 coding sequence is TGCGCCAGCAGCCAAGGGCTAGCGGGATGGGGAGATACGCAGTATTTT. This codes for CASSQGLAGWGDTQYF.

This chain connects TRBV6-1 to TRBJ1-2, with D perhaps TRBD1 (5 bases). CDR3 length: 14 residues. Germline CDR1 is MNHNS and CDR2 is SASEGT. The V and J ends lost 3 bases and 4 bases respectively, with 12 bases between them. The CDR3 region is CASSEGGWSYGYTF. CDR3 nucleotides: TGTGCCAGCAGTGAGGGGGGATGGTCCTATGGCTACACCTTC.

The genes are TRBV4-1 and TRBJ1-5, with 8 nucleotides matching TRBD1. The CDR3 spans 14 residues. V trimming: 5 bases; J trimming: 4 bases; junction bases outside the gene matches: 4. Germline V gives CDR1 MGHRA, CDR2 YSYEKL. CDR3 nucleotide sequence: TGCGCCAGCAGCGAGACAGGGGTAAATCAGCCCCAGCATTTT. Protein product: CASSETGVNQPQHF.

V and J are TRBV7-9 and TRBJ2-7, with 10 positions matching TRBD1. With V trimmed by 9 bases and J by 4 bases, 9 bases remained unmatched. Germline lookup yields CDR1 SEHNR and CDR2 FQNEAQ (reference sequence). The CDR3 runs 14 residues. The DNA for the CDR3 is TGTGCCAGTCGGGACAGGGGAGATCCTTACGAGCAGTACTTC. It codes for CASRDRGDPYEQYF.

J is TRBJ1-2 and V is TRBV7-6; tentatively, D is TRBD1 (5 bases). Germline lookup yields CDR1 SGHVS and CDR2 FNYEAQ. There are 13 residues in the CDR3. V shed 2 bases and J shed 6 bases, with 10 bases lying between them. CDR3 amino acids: CASSLSRADGYTF. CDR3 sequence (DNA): TGTGCCAGCAGCTTATCCAGGGCGGATGGCTACACCTTC.

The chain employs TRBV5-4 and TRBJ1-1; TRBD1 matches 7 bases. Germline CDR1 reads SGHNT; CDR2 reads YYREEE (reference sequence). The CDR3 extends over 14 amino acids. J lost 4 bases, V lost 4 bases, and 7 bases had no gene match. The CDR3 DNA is TGTGCCAGCAGCCAGACAGGGCCGGGCACTGAAGCTTTCTTT. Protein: CASSQTGPGTEAFF. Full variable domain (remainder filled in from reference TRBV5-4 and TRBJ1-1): ETGVTQSPTHLIKTRGQQVTLRCSSQSGHNTVSWYQQALGQGPQFIFQYYREEENGRGNFPPRFSGLQFPNYSSELNVNALELDDSALYLCASSQTGPGTEAFFGQGTRLTVV.

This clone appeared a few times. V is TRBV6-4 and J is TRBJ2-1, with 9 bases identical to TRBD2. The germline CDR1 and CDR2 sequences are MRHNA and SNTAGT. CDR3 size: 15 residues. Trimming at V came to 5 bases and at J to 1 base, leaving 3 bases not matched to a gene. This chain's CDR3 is CASSPLAGSYNEQFF. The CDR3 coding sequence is TGTGCCAGCAGTCCCCTAGCGGGGTCCTACAATGAGCAGTTCTTC.

This CDR3 reads CASSLAPGQSYEQYF. In nucleotides, the CDR3 is TGTGCCAGCAGCTTAGCCCCGGGACAGTCCTACGAGCAGTACTTC. The V call is TRBV7-2, the J call TRBJ2-7; 7 bases match TRBD1. This CDR3 comprises 15 residues. The trim removed 0 bases at V and 1 base at J, leaving 3 bases unmatched. CDR1 SGHTA and CDR2 FQGNSA come from the germline V gene.

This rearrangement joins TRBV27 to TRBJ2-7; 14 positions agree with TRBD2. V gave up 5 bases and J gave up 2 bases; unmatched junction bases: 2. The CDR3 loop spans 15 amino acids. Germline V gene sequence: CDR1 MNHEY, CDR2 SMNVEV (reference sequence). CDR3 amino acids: CASSEGLAGAYEQYV. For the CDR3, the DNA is TGTGCCAGCAGTGAGGGACTAGCGGGAGCCTACGAGCAGTACGTC.

Written as DNA, the CDR3 is TGTGCCTGGAGTGTACCGGGGAGATATTACGAGCAGTACTTC. Protein: CAWSVPGRYYEQYF. This chain connects TRBV30 to TRBJ2-7; D may be TRBD2 (5 bases). Trimming took off 0 bases at V and 4 bases at J, with 13 bases between the two ends. CDR1 is GTSNPN and CDR2 is SVGIG in the germline V gene (reference sequence). The CDR3 covers 14 residues. The full variable domain, with the rest looked up from reference TRBV30 and TRBJ2-7, is SQTIHQWPATLVQPVGSPLSLECTVEGTSNPNLYWYRQAAGRGLQLLFYSVGIGQISSEVPQNLSASRPQDRQFILSSKKLLLSDSGFYLCAWSVPGRYYEQYFGPGTRLTVT.

The CDR3 protein is CSVEESYEQYF. As DNA, the CDR3 is TGCAGCGTTGAAGAGAGCTACGAGCAGTACTTC. The chain carries TRBV29-1 and TRBJ2-7; D not resolved. The CDR3 sequence is 11 residues long. V lost 0 bases to trimming and J lost 3 bases, with 3 bases between them. Germline CDR1 reads SQVTM; CDR2 reads ANQGSEA.

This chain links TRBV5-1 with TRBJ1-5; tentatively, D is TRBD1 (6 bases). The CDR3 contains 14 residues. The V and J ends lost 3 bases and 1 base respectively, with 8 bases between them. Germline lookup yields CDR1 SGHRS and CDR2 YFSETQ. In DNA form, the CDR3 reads TGCGCCAGCAGCTCAGACAGGAGCAATCAGCCCCAGCATTTT. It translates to CASSSDRSNQPQHF.

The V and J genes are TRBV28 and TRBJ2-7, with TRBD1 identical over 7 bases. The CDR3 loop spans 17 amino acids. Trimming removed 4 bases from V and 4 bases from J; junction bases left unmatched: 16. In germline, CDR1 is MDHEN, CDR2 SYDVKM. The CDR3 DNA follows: TGTGCCAGCAGTTCCCAAATCCGACAGGGTAGAGAGTACGAGCAGTACTTC. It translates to CASSSQIRQGREYEQYF.

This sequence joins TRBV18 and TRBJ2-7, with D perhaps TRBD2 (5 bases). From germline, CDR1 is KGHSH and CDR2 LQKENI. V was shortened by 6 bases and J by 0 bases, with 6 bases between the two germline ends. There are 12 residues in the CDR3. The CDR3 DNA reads TGTGCCAGCTCGGGGAGCTCCTACGAGCAGTACTTC. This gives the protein CASSGSSYEQYF.

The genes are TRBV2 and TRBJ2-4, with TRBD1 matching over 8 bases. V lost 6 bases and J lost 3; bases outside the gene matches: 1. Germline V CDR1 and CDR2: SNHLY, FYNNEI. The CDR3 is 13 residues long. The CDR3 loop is CASSGQGKNIQYF. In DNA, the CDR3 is TGTGCCAGCAGCGGACAGGGCAAAAACATTCAGTACTTC.

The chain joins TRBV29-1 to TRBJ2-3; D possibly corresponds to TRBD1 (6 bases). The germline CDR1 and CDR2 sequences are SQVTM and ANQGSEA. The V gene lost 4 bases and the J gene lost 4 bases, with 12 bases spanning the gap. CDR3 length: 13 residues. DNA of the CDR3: TGCAGCGTTGGGACTGGGGGCCCAGATACGCAGTATTTT. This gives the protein CSVGTGGPDTQYF.

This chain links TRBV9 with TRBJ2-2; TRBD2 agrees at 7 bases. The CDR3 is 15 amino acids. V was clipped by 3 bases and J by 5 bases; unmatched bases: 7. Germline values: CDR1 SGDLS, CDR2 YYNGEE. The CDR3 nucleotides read TGTGCCAGCAGCGAGGGCGGGAGTCGGACCGGGGAGCTGTTTTTT. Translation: CASSEGGSRTGELFF.

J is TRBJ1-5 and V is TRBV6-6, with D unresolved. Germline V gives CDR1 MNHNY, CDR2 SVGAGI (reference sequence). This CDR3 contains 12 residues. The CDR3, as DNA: TGTGCAAGCTCGGGGAGCAATCAGCCCCAGCATTTT. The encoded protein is CASSGSNQPQHF.